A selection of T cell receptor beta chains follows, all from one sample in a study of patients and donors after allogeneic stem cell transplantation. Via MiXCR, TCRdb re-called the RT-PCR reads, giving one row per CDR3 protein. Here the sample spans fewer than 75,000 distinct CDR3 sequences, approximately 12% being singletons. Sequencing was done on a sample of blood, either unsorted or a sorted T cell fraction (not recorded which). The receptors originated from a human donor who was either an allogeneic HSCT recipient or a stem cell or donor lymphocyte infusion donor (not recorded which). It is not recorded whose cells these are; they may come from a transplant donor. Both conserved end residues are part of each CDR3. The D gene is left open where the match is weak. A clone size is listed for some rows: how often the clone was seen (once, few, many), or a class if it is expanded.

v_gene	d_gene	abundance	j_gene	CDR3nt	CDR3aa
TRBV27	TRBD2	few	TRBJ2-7	TGTGCCAGCAGTCGGGGGACTACCTACGAGCAGTACTTC	CASSRGTTYEQYF
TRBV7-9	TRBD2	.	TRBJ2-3	TGTGCCAGCAGCTTCGCGGGGGCAGATACGCAGTATTTT	CASSFAGADTQYF
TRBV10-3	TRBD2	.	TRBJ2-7	TGTGCCATCAGTGACAGACTAGCGGGAGGAAACTACGAGCAGTACTTC	CAISDRLAGGNYEQYF
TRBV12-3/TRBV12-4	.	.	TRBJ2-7	TGTGCCAGCAAACACTCTACAGATTACGAGCAGTACTTC	CASKHSTDYEQYF
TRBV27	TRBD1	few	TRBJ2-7	TGTGCCAGCAGTATCAGGGGGCCCACCTACGAGCAGTACTTC	CASSIRGPTYEQYF
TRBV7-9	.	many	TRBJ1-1	TGTGCCAGCAGCACCCCGGTGGGGGGGCCGAACACTGAAGCTTTCTTT	CASSTPVGGPNTEAFF
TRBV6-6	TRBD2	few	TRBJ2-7	TGTGCCAGCAGTTACTCGAGCGGGGAATCCTACGAGCAGTACTTC	CASSYSSGESYEQYF
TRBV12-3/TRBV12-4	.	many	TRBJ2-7	TGTGCCAGCAGTATTGGCGGGATAGTCGAGCAGTACTTC	CASSIGGIVEQYF
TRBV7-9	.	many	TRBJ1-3	TGTGCCAGCAGCTCTCAGGGGATCTCTGGAAACACCATATATTTT	CASSSQGISGNTIYF
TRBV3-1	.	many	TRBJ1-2	TGTGCCAGCAGCCAAGAGGGCAGTTCCTATGGCTACACCTTC	CASSQEGSSYGYTF
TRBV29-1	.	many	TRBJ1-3	TGCAGCGTTGGGGCACCTGGAAACACCATATATTTT	CSVGAPGNTIYF
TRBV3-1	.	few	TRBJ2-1	TGTGCCAGCAGCCACGTAACCAGATACAATGAGCAGTTCTTC	CASSHVTRYNEQFF
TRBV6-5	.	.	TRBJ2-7	TGTGCCAGCAGTTTGAGCCGGGAGCGCACCTACGAGCAGTACTTC	CASSLSRERTYEQYF
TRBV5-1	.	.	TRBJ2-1	TGCGCCAGCAGCTTCGGCGATGGGCTACGTCACAATGAGCAGTTCTTC	CASSFGDGLRHNEQFF
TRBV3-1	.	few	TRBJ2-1	TGTGCCAGCAGCCAAGATCTTGATGAGCAGTTCTTC	CASSQDLDEQFF
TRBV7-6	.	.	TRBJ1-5	TGTGCCAGCAGCCAAGGGCTTCCAGGATTTCAGCCCCAGCATTTT	CASSQGLPGFQPQHF
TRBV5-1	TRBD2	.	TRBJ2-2	TGCGCCAGCAGTTTCCAGCCAGCTAGCGGGGGCACCGGGGAGCTGTTTTTT	CASSFQPASGGTGELFF
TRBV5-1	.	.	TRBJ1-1	TGCGCCAGCAGCAAGGGAAAAGGGAGCCTGAACACTGAAGCTTTCTTT	CASSKGKGSLNTEAFF
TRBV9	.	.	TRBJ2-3	TGTGCCAGCAGCCCCCGGGACGGCACAGATACGCAGTATTTT	CASSPRDGTDTQYF
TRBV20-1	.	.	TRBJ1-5	TGCAGTGCCCACCGGGACACCAATCAGCCCCAGCATTTT	CSAHRDTNQPQHF
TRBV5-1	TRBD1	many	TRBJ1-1	TGCGCCAGCAGAGAGGACAGGGGGCGGGCCACTGAAGCTTTCTTT	CASREDRGRATEAFF
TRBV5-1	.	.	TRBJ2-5	TGCGCCAGCAGCAGTCGGGAAAGGTACCAAGAGACCCAGTACTTC	CASSSRERYQETQYF
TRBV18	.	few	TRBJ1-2	TGTGCCAGCTCACCCGGCGGGAGGTCGGACTATGGCTACACCTTC	CASSPGGRSDYGYTF
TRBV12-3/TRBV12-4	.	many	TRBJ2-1	TGTGCCAGCAGTTTTGGCCATGAGCAGTTCTTC	CASSFGHEQFF
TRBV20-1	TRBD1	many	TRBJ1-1	TGCAGTGCTAGAGGGCCGGGACAGGGGAACACTGAAGCTTTCTTT	CSARGPGQGNTEAFF
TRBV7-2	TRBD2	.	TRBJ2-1	TGTGCCAGCAGCTTGACCTTCGGGAGGGCTGGGAATGAGCAGTTCTTC	CASSLTFGRAGNEQFF
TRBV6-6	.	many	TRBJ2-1	TGTGCCAGCAGTTACCGAGGCAGTCCAAATGAGCAGTTCTTC	CASSYRGSPNEQFF
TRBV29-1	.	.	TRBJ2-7	TGCAGCGTTGTCCCTTCGGGGGAGGAGGGCTACGAGCAGTACTTC	CSVVPSGEEGYEQYF
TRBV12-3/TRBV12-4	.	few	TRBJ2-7	TGTGCCAGCGCTGGGGGGTCCTACGAGCAGTACTTC	CASAGGSYEQYF
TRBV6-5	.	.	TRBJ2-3	TGTGCCAGCAGTTACGGGGTCAGCCTCCCAGATACGCAGTATTTT	CASSYGVSLPDTQYF
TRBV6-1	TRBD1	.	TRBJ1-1	TGTGCCAGCAGTGCCCGCGACAGGGAGACTGAAGCTTTCTTT	CASSARDRETEAFF
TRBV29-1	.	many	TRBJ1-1	TGCAGCGCGACCGAAAACTTGAACACTGAAGCTTTCTTT	CSATENLNTEAFF
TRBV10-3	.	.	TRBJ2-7	TGTGCCATCAGATCAGGACAAGCCTACGAGCAGTACTTC	CAIRSGQAYEQYF
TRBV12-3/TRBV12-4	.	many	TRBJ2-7	TGTGCCAGCAGTGTCTCCTACGAGCAGTACTTC	CASSVSYEQYF
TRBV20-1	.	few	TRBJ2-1	TGCAGTGCTCAAGGGGGGGAGTGGGGCAATGAGCAGTTCTTC	CSAQGGEWGNEQFF
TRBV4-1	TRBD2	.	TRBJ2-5	TGCGCCAGCAGCCAGTCTTTTAGCGGGAGCGACGAGACCCAGTACTTC	CASSQSFSGSDETQYF
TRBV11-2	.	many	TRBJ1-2	TGTGCCAGCAGCCGTATCGGGGGTGGCTACACCTTC	CASSRIGGGYTF
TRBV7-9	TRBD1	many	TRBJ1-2	TGTGCCAGCAGCGGACGGACAGGGTTTAGCTATGGCTACACCTTC	CASSGRTGFSYGYTF
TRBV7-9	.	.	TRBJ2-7	TGTGCCAGCAGCCCAATTTTGACAGCCCAAACCTACGAGCAGTACTTC	CASSPILTAQTYEQYF
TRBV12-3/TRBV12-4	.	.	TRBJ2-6	TGTGCCAGCAGTTACCTCCCACCCTCTGGGGCCAACGTCCTGACTTTC	CASSYLPPSGANVLTF
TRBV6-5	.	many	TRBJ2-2	TGTGCCAGCAGTTACTACAGTAACACCGGGGAGCTGTTTTTT	CASSYYSNTGELFF
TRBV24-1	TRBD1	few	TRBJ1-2	TGTGCCACCAGTGATTTGGTCGAGACAGGGGATGGCTACACCTTC	CATSDLVETGDGYTF
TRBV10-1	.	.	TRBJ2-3	TGCGCCAGCGGTTATAGGGGAGATACGCAGTATTTT	CASGYRGDTQYF
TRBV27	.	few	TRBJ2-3	TGTGCCAGCAGTTTAGAGGGCGCGTTTATCCTAACTAGCACAGATACGCAGTATTTT	CASSLEGAFILTSTDTQYF
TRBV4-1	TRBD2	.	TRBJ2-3	TGCGCCAGCAGCCCAACGCGGACTAGCATCCCAGATACGCAGTATTTT	CASSPTRTSIPDTQYF
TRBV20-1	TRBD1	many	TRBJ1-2	TGCAGTGCAAGCCGGGACAGGGGATATGGGGACGGCTACACCTTC	CSASRDRGYGDGYTF
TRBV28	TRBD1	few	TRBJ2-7	TGTGCCAGCAGTTTACCCGGGACAGGCTCCTACGAGCAGTACTTC	CASSLPGTGSYEQYF
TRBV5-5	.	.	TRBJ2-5	TGTGCCAGCAGCCTGGGGCGGGACTCGACCTGGTATGAAGAGACCCAGTACTTC	CASSLGRDSTWYEETQYF
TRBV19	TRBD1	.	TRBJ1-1	TGTGCCAGTAGGACCGGACAGGGGATGATGAACACTGAAGCTTTCTTT	CASRTGQGMMNTEAFF
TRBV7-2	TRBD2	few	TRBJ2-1	TGTGCCAGCAGCTCAGGTTCTAGCGGGAGGGCCCGGTTCTTC	CASSSGSSGRARFF
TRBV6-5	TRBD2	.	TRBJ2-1	TGTGCCAGCAGTACAATTCGGACTAGGAACAATGAGCAGTTCTTC	CASSTIRTRNNEQFF
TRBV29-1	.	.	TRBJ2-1	TGCAGCGGCCAAGAGTCGTACAATGAGCAGTTCTTC	CSGQESYNEQFF
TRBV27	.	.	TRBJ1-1	TGTGTCAGCACCCTCGGGGGTCTGAACACTGAAGCTTTCTTT	CVSTLGGLNTEAFF
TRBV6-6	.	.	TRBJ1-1	TGTGCCAGCAGGTCGGCTATAGGGGAACGGGGGGAGGCTGAAGCTTTCTTT	CASRSAIGERGEAEAFF
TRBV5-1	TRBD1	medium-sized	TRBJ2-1	TGCGCCAGCAGCCTAATAGGTGGACAGGGAAGAGGCAATGAGCAGTTCTTC	CASSLIGGQGRGNEQFF
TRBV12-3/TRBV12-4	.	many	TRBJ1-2	TGTGCCAGCAGCTCTCTCCCGGATCCCTATGGCTACACCTTC	CASSSLPDPYGYTF